The 19 T cell receptor beta chains listed next were all sequenced from one sample in a study of identical twins. TCRdb itself ran the 5' RACE reads through MiXCR, one entry per CDR3 protein. The sample consists of hundreds of thousands of distinct CDR3 sequences, 21% of them appearing once. These data were also filed under a second study, of T cells expressing NK-cell markers.

Sequenced sample: PBMCs. These receptors were collected from a woman aged 18 to 35 in good health.

V is TRBV12-3 or TRBV12-4 and J is TRBJ2-7; D is perhaps TRBD1 or TRBD2 (7 bases each). The V end was cut by 2 bases, the J end by 7 bases, with 15 bases between. CDR3 length: 14 residues. CDR3 residues: CASSLSGGVGEQYF. CDR3 DNA: TGTGCCAGCAGTTTATCAGGGGGGGTAGGTGAGCAGTACTTC.

This sequence joins TRBV25-1 and TRBJ2-3; no firm D call. V gave up 3 bases and J gave up 2 bases, with 15 bases separating them. In germline, CDR1 is MGHDK, CDR2 SYGVNS. This CDR3 contains 16 residues. CDR3 sequence: CASSDLLEPLTDTQYF. CDR3 nucleotides: TGTGCCAGCAGTGACCTGTTGGAACCCCTCACAGATACGCAGTATTTT.

The sample holds one count of this clonotype. The chain recombines TRBV24-1 with TRBJ2-1; D may be TRBD1 (5 bases). Trimming took off 3 bases at V and 1 base at J, with 12 bases between the two ends. CDR3 size: 16 residues. Germline V CDR1 and CDR2: KGHDR, SFDVKD. The CDR3: CATSDRPDTSYNEQFF. CDR3 nucleotide sequence: TGTGCCACCAGTGATCGACCGGACACTTCCTACAATGAGCAGTTCTTC.

The genes are TRBV3-1 and TRBJ2-5, with TRBD2 identical over 7 bases. CDR3 size: 15 residues. Germline CDR1 reads LGHDT; CDR2 reads YNNKEL (reference sequence). The junction had 10 bases not matched to a gene; V was cut back by 3 bases and J by 6 bases. CDR3 sequence reads: CASSQEAGIAKTQYF. CDR3 DNA sequence: TGTGCCAGCAGCCAGGAAGCGGGAATCGCGAAGACCCAGTACTTC.

This clonotype was seen only a few times. V and J are TRBV30 and TRBJ2-7, with 7 bases that match TRBD2. CDR3 size: 12 residues. Unmatched junction bases numbered 1, after V lost 0 bases and J lost 5 bases. The germline V gene encodes CDR1 GTSNPN and CDR2 SVGIG (reference sequence). The CDR3, as DNA: TGTGCCTGGAGTGTGGGAGGGGACGAGCAGTACTTC. This gives the protein CAWSVGGDEQYF.

The rearrangement joins TRBV14 to TRBJ2-7, with unresolved D. In germline, CDR1 is SGHDN, CDR2 FVKESK. The germline V and J ends were trimmed by 3 bases and 8 bases, with 11 bases remaining between them. The CDR3 contains 12 residues. CDR3 region: CASSQGTYKQYF. The CDR3 region has the DNA TGTGCCAGCAGCCAGGGAACTTACAAGCAGTACTTC.

The rearrangement joins TRBV12-3 or TRBV12-4 to TRBJ2-4, with 7 bases identical to TRBD1. Trimming removed 2 bases from V and 3 bases from J; junction bases left unmatched: 4. The CDR3 sequence is 15 residues long. CDR3 region: CASSLLQGYKNIQYF. The CDR3 DNA follows: TGTGCCAGCAGTTTATTACAGGGGTACAAAAACATTCAGTACTTC.

This clonotype was detected only a few times. The chain joins TRBV20-1 to TRBJ2-3; a possible D gene is TRBD2 (5 bases). Germline loops: CDR1 DFQATT, CDR2 SNEGSKA (reference sequence). The V gene lost 8 bases and the J gene lost 0 bases, with 12 bases spanning the gap. This CDR3 contains 13 residues. The CDR3 protein is CSRKDFSTDTQYF. The CDR3 DNA reads TGCAGTAGAAAGGACTTCAGCACAGATACGCAGTATTTT.

The chain couples TRBV12-3 or TRBV12-4 to TRBJ2-7; the D is unclear. This CDR3 spans 14 amino acids. Trimming took off 3 bases at V and 0 bases at J, with 9 bases between the two ends. The CDR3 DNA is TGTGCCAGCAGTTTCAGCCTGAGCTCCTACGAGCAGTACTTC. Residues: CASSFSLSSYEQYF.

This clonotype was recorded at least ten times. The chain joins TRBV20-1 to TRBJ2-1; TRBD2 might be the D (5 bases). Germline CDR1 and CDR2: DFQATT and SNEGSKA (reference sequence). The CDR3 is made up of 12 amino acids. The ends were cut back, 0 bases at V and 9 bases at J, with 9 bases in the middle. This chain's CDR3 is CSARDRAAEQFF. CDR3 DNA: TGCAGTGCTAGAGATCGAGCGGCTGAGCAGTTCTTC.

This clonotype came up a few times. The chain joins TRBV4-2 to TRBJ2-7, with 7 bases matching TRBD1. Germline CDR1 LGHNA, CDR2 YNFKEQ. J was trimmed by 2 bases and V by 6 bases; bases with no gene match: 13. The CDR3 extends over 16 amino acids. The CDR3 DNA reads as TGTGCCAGCAGTGGAGTAAAGCCAGGGGGAACCTACGAGCAGTACTTC. It yields the protein CASSGVKPGGTYEQYF.

The V call is TRBV10-3, the J call TRBJ2-1, with D unresolved. CDR3 length equals 11 residues. The ends were cut back, 8 bases at V and 4 bases at J, with 6 bases in the middle. From germline, CDR1 is ENHRY and CDR2 SYGVKD. CDR3 region: CAIFQYNEQFF. DNA of the CDR3: TGTGCCATCTTCCAGTACAATGAGCAGTTCTTC.

The chain links TRBV6-1 to TRBJ2-1; no reliable D call. Trimming took 1 base from V and 6 from J, leaving 13 bases between them. CDR3 length: 15 residues. Germline-derived CDR1 and CDR2 are MNHNS and SASEGT. The CDR3 DNA reads TGTGCCAGCAGTGAAGTGGGCCGGTGGTCCAATGAGCAGTTCTTC. It is translated as CASSEVGRWSNEQFF.

The V call is TRBV12-3 or TRBV12-4, the J call TRBJ2-7; 8 bases line up with TRBD1. The CDR3 is 14 residues long. The J segment lost 3 bases and the V segment lost 5 bases, leaving 6 bases of the junction unmatched. The CDR3 protein is CASSPDRGGYEQYF. In nucleotides, the CDR3 is TGTGCCAGCAGTCCCGACAGGGGAGGCTACGAGCAGTACTTC.

This clonotype was detected only a few times. The chain joins TRBV20-1 to TRBJ2-1; TRBD1 is a possible D gene (6 bases). CDR3 length equals 12 residues. From germline, CDR1 is DFQATT and CDR2 SNEGSKA (reference sequence). Trimming removed 6 bases from V and 12 bases from J, with 18 bases in between. DNA for the CDR3: TGCAGTGCAGGGGAAAGGGGGTTATGGCAGTTCTTC. The encoded protein is CSAGERGLWQFF.

In this sample, this clonotype turned up many times. This sequence joins TRBV4-3 and TRBJ1-2; no firm D call. Germline V gives CDR1 LGHNA, CDR2 YSLEER. Trimming left V 0 bases short and J 4 bases short, with 9 bases between. The length of the CDR3 is 14 residues. The CDR3 nucleotides read TGCGCCAGCAGCCAAGATGTGAATTCCTATGGCTACACCTTC. This gives the protein CASSQDVNSYGYTF.

The chain carries TRBV7-9 and TRBJ1-2; 10 nucleotides align to TRBD1. CDR1 is SEHNR and CDR2 is FQNEAQ in the germline V gene (reference sequence). With 7 bases clipped from V and 4 bases from J, the junction kept 9 bases outside the gene matches. The CDR3 has 15 residues. The CDR3 spells CASTTGTGDTYGYTF. The CDR3 DNA follows: TGTGCCAGCACCACCGGGACAGGGGACACCTATGGCTACACCTTC.

This clonotype was seen only a few times. The V and J genes are TRBV5-1 and TRBJ2-3; D unclear. This CDR3 spans 16 amino acids. CDR1 is SGHRS and CDR2 is YFSETQ in the germline V gene. V lost 0 bases to trimming and J lost 3 bases, with 14 bases between them. In DNA form, the CDR3 reads TGCGCCAGCAGCTTGGCCCCAGCTTTCGTGACAGATACGCAGTATTTT. Its protein product is CASSLAPAFVTDTQYF.

This clonotype was picked up a small number of times. The chain links TRBV6-5 to TRBJ2-4; 10 nucleotides agree with TRBD2. Losses at the gene ends were 2 bases for V and 4 bases for J; bases not matched to a gene: 11. Germline V gene sequence: CDR1 MNHEY, CDR2 SVGAGI. The CDR3 spans 18 residues. The DNA of the CDR3 is TGTGCCAGCAGTTACCGACCGGGAGCGGGAGGGGCGAAAAACATTCAGTACTTC. It specifies CASSYRPGAGGAKNIQYF.